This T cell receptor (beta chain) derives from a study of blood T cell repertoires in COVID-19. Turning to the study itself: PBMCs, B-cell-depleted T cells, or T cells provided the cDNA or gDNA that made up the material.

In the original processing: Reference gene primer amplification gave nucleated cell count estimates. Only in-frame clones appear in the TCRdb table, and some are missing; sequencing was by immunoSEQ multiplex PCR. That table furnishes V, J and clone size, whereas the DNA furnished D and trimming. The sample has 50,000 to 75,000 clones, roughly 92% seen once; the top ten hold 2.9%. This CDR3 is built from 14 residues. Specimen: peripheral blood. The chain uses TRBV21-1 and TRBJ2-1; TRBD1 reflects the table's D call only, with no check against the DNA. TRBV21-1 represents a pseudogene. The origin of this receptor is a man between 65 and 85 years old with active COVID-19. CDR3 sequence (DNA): TGTGCCAGCAGTCGACAGAGCTCCTACAATGAGCAGTTCTTC. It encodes CASSRQSSYNEQFF.